This T cell receptor beta chain was sequenced during a study of T cell repertoires in cytomegalovirus infection. Study summary: Recently identified HLA-C-restricted CMV epitopes were used, and well-studied HLA-B-restricted CMV epitopes were used as well. Matching HLA type and CMV infection were both indicated by public TCR beta signatures.

About this clonotype: Its antigen is undetermined.

Notes on the study in general: Individuals carrying CMV plus the relevant HLA were identified by cumulative frequency of public TCR beta families. CMV-specific TCR beta clonotypes restricted by HLA-C dominated the ex vivo response.

Trimming took 4 bases from V and 1 from J, leaving 8 bases between them. Germline values: CDR1 SNHLY, CDR2 FYNNEI. There are 13 residues in the CDR3. TCRdb reprocessed the reads with MiXCR, giving one entry per CDR3 protein. The sample holds 110,000 or so distinct CDR3 sequences, roughly 30% seen once. The rearrangement links TRBV2 to TRBJ2-7, with D perhaps given as TRBD1 or TRBD2 (5 bases each). Material: CD8+ T cells from cultured PBMCs, obtained from culture after CMV antigen stimulation. This clonotype originated in a human donor in good health (CMV status not recorded). Some clones in this sample may be carry-over from other donors' samples. The CDR3 DNA is TGTGCCAGCAGTGTGAGGGGATCCTACGAGCAGTACTTC. Its translation is CASSVRGSYEQYF.